This TCR beta chain derives from a study of T-cell memory formation after mild COVID-19. Worth noting for this clonotype: Its specificity is unknown.

Findings of the study overall: Researchers report contracting CD4+ clones mostly in CM and EM, with CD8+ clones in EMRA. Confirmation was lacking for SARS-CoV-2 specificity of second-wave clones that peaked on day 37. Certain responding clones were present in pre-infection memory, suggesting participation of cross-reactive memory. Clones contracting over day 15 to 85 were CD4/CD8 balanced, with later expanders leaning CD4+.

V dropped 4 bases and J dropped 1; count of bases not matched to a gene: 3. The germline CDR1 and CDR2 sequences are LNHNV and YYDKDF (reference sequence). This CDR3 is built from 15 residues. Each CDR3 protein is one row after TCRdb ran MiXCR on the 5' RACE reads. The table records 350,000 to 500,000 distinct CDR3 sequences, under 20% of them present only once. This receptor was obtained from a man between 18 and 35 years old who had mild COVID-19 (a few samples of this study predate the infection). Cell type and time point are not known. Sequencing used PBMCs or a T cell subset sorted from them (not recorded which). V usage is TRBV15 and J usage is TRBJ2-3, with TRBD2 matching over 9 bases. The CDR3 DNA is TGTGCCACCAGCAAAAGACTAGCGGGCACAGATACGCAGTATTTT. It yields the protein CATSKRLAGTDTQYF.